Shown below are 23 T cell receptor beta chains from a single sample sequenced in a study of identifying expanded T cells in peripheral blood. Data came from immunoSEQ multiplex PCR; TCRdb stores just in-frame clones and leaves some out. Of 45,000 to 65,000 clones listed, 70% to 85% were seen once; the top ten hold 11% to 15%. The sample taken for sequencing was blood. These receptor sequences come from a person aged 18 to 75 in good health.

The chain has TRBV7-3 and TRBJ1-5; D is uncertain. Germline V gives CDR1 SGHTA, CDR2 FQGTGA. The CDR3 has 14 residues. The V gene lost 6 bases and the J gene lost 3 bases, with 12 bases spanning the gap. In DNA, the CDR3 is TGTGCCAGCAGTCTAGGGCACAACAATCAGCCCCAGCATTTT. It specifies CASSLGHNNQPQHF.

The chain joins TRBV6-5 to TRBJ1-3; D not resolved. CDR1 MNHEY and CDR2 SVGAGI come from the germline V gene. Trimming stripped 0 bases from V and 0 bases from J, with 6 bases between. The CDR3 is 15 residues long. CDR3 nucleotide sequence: TGTGCCAGCAGTTACTCATCCAGCTCTGGAAACACCATATATTTT. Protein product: CASSYSSSSGNTIYF.

This CDR3 is CASTLAFGQETQYF. As DNA, the CDR3 is TGTGCCAGCACCCTAGCATTCGGCCAAGAGACCCAGTACTTC. V is TRBV5-6 and J is TRBJ2-5; D is perhaps TRBD2 (5 bases). V was trimmed by 6 bases and J by 1 base, leaving 13 bases between them. This CDR3 spans 14 amino acids. Germline loops: CDR1 SGHDT, CDR2 YYEEEE.

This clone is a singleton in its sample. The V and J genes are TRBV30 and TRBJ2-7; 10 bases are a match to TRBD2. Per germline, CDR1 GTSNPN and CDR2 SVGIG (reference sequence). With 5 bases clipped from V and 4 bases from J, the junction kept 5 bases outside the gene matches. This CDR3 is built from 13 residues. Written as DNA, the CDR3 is TGTGCCTGGGCTTTAGCGGGGGGTTACGAGCAGTACGTC. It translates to CAWALAGGYEQYV.

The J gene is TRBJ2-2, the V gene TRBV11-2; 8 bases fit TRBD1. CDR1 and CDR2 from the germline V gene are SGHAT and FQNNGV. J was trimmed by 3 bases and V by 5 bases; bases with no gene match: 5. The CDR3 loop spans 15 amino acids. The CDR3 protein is CASSRGQAYTGELFF. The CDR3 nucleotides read TGTGCCAGCAGCCGGGGACAGGCGTACACCGGGGAGCTGTTTTTT. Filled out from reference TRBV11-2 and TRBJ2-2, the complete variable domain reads EAGVAQSPRYKIIEKRQSVAFWCNPISGHATLYWYQQILGQGPKLLIQFQNNGVVDDSQLPKDRFSAERLKGVDSTLKIQPAKLEDSAVYLCASSRGQAYTGELFFGEGSRLTVL.

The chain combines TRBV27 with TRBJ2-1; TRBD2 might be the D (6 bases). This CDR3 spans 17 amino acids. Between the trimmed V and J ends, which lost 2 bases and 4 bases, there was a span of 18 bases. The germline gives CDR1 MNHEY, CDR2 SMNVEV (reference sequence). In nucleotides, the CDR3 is TGTGCCAGCAGTTTAGGGTCGCGGCAGGGAGGTTACAATGAGCAGTTCTTC. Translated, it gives CASSLGSRQGGYNEQFF.

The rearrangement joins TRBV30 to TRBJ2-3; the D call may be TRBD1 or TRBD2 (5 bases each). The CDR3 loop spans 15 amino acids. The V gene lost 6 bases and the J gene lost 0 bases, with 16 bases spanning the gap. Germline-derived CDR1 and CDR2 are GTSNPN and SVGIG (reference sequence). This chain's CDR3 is CACIYRDGSTDTQYF. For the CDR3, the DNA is TGTGCCTGTATTTACCGGGACGGAAGCACAGATACGCAGTATTTT.

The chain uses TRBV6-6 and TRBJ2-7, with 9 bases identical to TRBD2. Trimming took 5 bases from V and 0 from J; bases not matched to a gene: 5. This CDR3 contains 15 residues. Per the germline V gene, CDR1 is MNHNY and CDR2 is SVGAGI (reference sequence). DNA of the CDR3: TGTGCCAGCAGTCCCGGCGGGAGGGACTCCTACGAGCAGTACTTC. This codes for CASSPGGRDSYEQYF.

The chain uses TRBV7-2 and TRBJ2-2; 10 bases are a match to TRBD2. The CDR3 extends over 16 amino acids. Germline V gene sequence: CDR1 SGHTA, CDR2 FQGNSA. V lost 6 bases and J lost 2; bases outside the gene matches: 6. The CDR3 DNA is TGTGCCAGCAGTCCTACTAGCGGGATAAACACCGGGGAGCTGTTTTTT. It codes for CASSPTSGINTGELFF.

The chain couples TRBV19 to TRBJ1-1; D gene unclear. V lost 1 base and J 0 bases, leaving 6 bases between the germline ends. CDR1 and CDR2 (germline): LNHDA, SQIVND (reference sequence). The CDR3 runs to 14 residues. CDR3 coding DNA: TGTGCCAGTAGTATAGGACGACTGAACACTGAAGCTTTCTTT. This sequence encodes CASSIGRLNTEAFF.

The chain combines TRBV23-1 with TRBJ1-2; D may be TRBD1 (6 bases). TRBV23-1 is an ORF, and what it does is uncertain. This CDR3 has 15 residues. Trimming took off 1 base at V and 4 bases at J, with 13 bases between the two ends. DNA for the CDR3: TGCGCCAGCAGTCAATTGACGGAGGACAGCTATGGCTACACCTTC. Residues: CASSQLTEDSYGYTF.

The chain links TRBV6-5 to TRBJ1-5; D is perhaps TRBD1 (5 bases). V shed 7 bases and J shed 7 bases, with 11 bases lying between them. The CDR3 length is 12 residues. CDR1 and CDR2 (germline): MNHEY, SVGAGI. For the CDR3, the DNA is TGTGCCAGCAACGCTCGGGGGCAGCCCCAGCATTTT. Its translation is CASNARGQPQHF.

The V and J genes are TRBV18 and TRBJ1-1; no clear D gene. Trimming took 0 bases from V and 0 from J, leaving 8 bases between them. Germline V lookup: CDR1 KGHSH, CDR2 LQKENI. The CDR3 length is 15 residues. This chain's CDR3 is CASSPPGRLNTEAFF. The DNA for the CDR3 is TGTGCCAGCTCACCACCCGGCCGTCTGAACACTGAAGCTTTCTTT. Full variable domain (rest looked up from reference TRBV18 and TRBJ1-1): NAGVMQNPRHLVRRRGQEARLRCSPMKGHSHVYWYRQLPEEGLKFMVYLQKENIIDESGMPKERFSAEFPKEGPSILRIQQVVRGDSAAYFCASSPPGRLNTEAFFGQGTRLTVV.

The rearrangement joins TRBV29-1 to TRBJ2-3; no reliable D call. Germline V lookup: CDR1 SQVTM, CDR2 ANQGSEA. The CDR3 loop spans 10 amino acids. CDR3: CSYLLGKQYF. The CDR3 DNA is TGCAGTTATTTGCTGGGAAAGCAGTATTTT.

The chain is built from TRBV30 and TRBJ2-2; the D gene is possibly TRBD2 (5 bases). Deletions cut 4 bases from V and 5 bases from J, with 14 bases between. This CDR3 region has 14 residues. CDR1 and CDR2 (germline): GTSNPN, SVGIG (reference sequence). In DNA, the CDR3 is TGTGCCTGGAACGGGGATCGGTGGACCGGGGAGCTGTTTTTT. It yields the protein CAWNGDRWTGELFF.

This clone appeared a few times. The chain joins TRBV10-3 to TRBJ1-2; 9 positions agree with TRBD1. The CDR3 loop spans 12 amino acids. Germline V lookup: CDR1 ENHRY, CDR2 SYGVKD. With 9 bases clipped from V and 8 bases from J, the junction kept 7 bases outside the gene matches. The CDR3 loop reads CAIQDRGEGYTF. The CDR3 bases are TGTGCCATTCAGGACAGGGGAGAAGGCTACACCTTC.

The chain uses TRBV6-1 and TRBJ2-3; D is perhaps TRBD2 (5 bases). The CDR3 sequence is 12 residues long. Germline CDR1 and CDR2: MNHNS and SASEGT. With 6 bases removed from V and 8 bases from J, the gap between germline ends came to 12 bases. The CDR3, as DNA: TGTGCCAGCAGCGCAATTGGAGGTACGCAGTATTTT. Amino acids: CASSAIGGTQYF.

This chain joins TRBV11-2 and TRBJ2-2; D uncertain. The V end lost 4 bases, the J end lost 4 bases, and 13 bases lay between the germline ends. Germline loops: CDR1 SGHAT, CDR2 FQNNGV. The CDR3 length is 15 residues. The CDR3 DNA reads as TGTGCCAGCAGCTCAGTCAGCTGGGGCACCGGGGAGCTGTTTTTT. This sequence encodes CASSSVSWGTGELFF.

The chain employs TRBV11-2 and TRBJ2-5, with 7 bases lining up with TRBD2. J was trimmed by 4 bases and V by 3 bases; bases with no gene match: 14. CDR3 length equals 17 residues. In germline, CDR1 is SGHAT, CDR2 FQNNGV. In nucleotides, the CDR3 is TGTGCCAGCAGCTTGCAGTTACGGCGGGAGTTTCGAGAGACCCAGTACTTC. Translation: CASSLQLRREFRETQYF.

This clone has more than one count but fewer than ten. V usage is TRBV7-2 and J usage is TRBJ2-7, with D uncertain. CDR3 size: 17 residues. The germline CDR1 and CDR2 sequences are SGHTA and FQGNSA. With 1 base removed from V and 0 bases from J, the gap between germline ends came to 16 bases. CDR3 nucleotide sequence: TGTGCCAGCAGCTTAGATCGGACGGTTTCTAGCTCCTACGAGCAGTACTTC. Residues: CASSLDRTVSSSYEQYF.

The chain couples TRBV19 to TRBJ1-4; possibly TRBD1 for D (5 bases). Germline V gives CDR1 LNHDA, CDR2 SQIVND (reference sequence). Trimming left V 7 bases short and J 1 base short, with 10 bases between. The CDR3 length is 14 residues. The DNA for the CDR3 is TGTGCCAGTAATATCGGGGGAACTAATGAAAAACTGTTTTTT. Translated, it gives CASNIGGTNEKLFF.

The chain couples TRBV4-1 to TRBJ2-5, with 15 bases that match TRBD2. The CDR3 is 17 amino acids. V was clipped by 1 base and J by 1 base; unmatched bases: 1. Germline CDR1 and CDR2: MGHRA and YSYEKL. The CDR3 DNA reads TGCGCCAGCAGCCAAGGGGGACTAGCGGGGGGCCAAGAGACCCAGTACTTC. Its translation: CASSQGGLAGGQETQYF.

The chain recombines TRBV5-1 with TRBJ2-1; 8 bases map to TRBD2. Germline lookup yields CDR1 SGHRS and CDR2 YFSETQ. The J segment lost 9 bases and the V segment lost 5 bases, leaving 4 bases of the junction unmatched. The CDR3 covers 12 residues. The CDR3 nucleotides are TGCGCCAGCAGTCGGGGGGGCCTTGAGCAGTTCTTC. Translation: CASSRGGLEQFF.